One T cell receptor (beta chain) is described in this entry. Germline assignment: CDR1 MNHEY and CDR2 SVGAGI. V lost 6 bases, J lost 9 bases, and 15 bases lay in between. The length of the CDR3 is 14 residues. Data came from immunoSEQ multiplex PCR; TCRdb stores just in-frame clones and leaves some out. The data contain about 65,000 clones, around 96% of them singletons. This sample was included in a study of cytomegalovirus exposure and HLA in healthy donors. In the study overall: It was reported in a later analysis that the 95 to 150 validation repertoires used the same platform as the roughly 670 first-cohort repertoires.

The sequence was obtained from a man younger than 35 in good health and CMV-seropositive. The sequencing sample was made of PBMCs. The chain recombines TRBV6-5 with TRBJ1-6; maybe TRBD1 (6 bases). CDR3 residues: CASRLPGDVSPLHF. In DNA form, the CDR3 reads TGTGCCAGCAGACTTCCAGGGGATGTTTCACCCCTCCACTTT.